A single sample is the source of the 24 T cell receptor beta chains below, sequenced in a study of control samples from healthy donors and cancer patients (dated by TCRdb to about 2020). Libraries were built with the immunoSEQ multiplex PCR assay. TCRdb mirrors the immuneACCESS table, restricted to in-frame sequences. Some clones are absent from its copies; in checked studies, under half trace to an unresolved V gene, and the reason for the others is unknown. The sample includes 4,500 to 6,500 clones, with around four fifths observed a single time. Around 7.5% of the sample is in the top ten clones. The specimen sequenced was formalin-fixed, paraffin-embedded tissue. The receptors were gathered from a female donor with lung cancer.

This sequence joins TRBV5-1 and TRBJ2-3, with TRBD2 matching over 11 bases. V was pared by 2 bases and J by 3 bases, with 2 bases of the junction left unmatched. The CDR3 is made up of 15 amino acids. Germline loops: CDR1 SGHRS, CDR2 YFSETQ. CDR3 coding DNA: TGCGCCAGCAGCTTTAGCGGGAGGGCTACAGATACGCAGTATTTT. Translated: CASSFSGRATDTQYF.

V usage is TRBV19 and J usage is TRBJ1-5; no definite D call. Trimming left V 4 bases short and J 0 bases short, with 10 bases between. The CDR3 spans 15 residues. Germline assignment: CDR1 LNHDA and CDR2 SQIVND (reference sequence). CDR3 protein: CASSKQFYSNQPQHF. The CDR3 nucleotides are TGTGCCAGTAGTAAACAGTTTTATAGCAATCAGCCCCAGCATTTT.

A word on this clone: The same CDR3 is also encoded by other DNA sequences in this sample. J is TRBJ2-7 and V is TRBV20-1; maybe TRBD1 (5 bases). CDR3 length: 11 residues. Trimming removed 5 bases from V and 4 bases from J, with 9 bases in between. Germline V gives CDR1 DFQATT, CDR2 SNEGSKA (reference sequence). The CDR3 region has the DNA TGCAGTGCTCAAGGGGAATACGAGCAGTACTTC. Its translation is CSAQGEYEQYF.

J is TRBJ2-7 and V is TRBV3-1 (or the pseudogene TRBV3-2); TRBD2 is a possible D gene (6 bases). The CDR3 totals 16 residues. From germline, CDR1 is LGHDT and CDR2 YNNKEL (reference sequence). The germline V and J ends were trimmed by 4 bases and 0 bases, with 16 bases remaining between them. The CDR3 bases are TGTGCCAGCAGCCCCCGGGGGAGGAGGGGCTCCTACGAGCAGTACTTC. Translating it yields CASSPRGRRGSYEQYF.

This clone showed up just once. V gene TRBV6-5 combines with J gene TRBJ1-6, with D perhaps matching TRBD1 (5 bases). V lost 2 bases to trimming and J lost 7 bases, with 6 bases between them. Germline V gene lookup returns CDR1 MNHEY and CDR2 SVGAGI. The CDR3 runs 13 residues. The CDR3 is CASSYGANSPLHF. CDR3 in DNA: TGTGCCAGCAGTTACGGGGCCAATTCACCCCTCCACTTT.

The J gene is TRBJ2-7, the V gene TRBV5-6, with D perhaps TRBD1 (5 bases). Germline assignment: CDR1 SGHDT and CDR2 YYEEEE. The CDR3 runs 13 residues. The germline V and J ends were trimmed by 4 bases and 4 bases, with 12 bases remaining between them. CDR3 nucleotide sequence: TGTGCCAGCAGCCTACAGGCTTTTTACGAGCAGTACTTC. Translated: CASSLQAFYEQYF.

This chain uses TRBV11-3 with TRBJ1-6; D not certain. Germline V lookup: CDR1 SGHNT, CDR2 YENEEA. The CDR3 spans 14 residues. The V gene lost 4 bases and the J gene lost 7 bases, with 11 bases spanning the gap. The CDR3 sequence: CASSSIGRNSPLHF. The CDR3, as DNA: TGTGCCAGCAGCTCCATCGGACGGAATTCACCCCTCCACTTT.

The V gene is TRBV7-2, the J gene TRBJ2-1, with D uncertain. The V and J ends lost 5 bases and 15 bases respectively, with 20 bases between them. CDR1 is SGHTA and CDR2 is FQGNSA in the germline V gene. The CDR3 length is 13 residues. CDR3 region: CASSPGAVWVSFF. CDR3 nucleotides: TGTGCCAGCAGCCCCGGCGCGGTTTGGGTGTCGTTCTTC.

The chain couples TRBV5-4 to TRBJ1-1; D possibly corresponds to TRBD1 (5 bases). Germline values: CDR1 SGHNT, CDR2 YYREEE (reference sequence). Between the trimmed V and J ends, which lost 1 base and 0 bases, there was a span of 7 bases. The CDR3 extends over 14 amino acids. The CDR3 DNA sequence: TGTGCCAGCAGCTTGAAAGGGGTGAACACTGAAGCTTTCTTT. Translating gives CASSLKGVNTEAFF.

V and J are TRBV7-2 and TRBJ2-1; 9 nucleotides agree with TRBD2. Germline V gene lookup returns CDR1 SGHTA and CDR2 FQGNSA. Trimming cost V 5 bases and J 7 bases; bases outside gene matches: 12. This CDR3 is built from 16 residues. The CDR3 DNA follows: TGTGCCAGCAGCCCAGGTTCTCTAGCGGGAAAGAATGAGCAGTTCTTC. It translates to CASSPGSLAGKNEQFF. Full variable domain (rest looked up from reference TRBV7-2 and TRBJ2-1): GAGVSQSPSNKVTEKGKDVELRCDPISGHTALYWYRQSLGQGLEFLIYFQGNSAPDKSGLPSDRFSAERTGGSVSTLTIQRTQQEDSAVYLCASSPGSLAGKNEQFFGPGTRLTVL.

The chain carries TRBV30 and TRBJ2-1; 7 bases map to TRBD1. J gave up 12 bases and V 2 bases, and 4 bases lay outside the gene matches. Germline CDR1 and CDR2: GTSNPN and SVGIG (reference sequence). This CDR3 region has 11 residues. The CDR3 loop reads CAWSSTGMQFF. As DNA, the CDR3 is TGTGCCTGGAGTTCGACAGGGATGCAGTTCTTC.

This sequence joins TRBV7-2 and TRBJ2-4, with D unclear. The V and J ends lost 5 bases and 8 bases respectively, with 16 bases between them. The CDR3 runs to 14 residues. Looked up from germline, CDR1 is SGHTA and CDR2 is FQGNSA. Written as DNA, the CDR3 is TGTGCCAGCAGCCCGCCCGGACGTGGGGACATTCAGTACTTC. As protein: CASSPPGRGDIQYF.

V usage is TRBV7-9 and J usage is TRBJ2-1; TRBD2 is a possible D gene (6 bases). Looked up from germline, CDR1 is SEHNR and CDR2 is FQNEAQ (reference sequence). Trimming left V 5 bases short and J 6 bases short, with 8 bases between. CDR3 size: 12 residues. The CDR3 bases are TGTGCCAGCAGCCGTAGCGGCAATGAGCAGTTCTTC. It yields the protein CASSRSGNEQFF.

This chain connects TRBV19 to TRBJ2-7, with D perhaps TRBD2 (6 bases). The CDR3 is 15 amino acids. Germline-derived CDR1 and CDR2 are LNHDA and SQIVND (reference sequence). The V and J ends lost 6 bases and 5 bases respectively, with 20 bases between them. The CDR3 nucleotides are TGTGCCAGTAGGGGAGGACCTTCTAGGCTGGACGAGCAGTACTTC. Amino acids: CASRGGPSRLDEQYF. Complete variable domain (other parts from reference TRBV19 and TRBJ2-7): DGGITQSPKYLFRKEGQNVTLSCEQNLNHDAMYWYRQDPGQGLRLIYYSQIVNDFQKGDIAEGYSVSREKKESFPLTVTSAQKNPTAFYLCASRGGPSRLDEQYFGPGTRLTVT.

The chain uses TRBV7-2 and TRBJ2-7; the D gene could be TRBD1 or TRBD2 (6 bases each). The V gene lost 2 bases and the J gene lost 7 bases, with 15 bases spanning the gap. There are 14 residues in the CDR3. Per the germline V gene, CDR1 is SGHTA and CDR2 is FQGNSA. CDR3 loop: CASSLQGGGFEQYF. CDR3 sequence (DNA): TGTGCCAGCAGCTTACAAGGAGGGGGATTTGAGCAGTACTTC.

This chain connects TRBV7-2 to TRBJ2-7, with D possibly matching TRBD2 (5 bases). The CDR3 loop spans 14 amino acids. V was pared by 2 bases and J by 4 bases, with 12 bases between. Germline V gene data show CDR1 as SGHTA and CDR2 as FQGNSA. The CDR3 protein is CASSLSTGVYEQYF. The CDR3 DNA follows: TGTGCCAGCAGCTTATCGACCGGGGTGTACGAGCAGTACTTC.

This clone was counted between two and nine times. The chain's CDR3 is CASSYDRAPYGYTF. The CDR3 nucleotides read TGTGCCAGCAGTTACGACAGGGCGCCCTATGGCTACACCTTC. V gene TRBV6-5 combines with J gene TRBJ1-2, with 7 bases lining up with TRBD1. In germline, CDR1 is MNHEY, CDR2 SVGAGI. The CDR3 consists of 14 residues. V lost 2 bases, J lost 4 bases, and 4 bases stayed unmatched.

The CDR3 DNA is TGTGCCAGCGGAATAGCGGGAAGCGGGGATACGCAGTATTTT. Amino acids: CASGIAGSGDTQYF. The V gene is TRBV6-5, the J gene TRBJ2-3; 8 nucleotides agree with TRBD2. CDR3 length: 14 amino acids. The germline V gene encodes CDR1 MNHEY and CDR2 SVGAGI. After removal of 8 bases from V and 6 bases from J, the junction contained 10 bases not matched to a gene.

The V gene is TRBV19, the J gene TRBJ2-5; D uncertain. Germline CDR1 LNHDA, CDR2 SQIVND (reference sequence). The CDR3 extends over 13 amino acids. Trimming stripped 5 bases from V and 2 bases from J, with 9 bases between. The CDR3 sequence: CASSAIAQETQYF. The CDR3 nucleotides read TGTGCCAGTAGTGCGATAGCTCAAGAGACCCAGTACTTC.

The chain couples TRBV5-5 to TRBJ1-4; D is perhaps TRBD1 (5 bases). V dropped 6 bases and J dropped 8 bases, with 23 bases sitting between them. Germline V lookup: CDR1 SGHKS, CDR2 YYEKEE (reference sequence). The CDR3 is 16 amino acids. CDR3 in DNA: TGTGCCAGCAACCCGAGGTCAGGGAGGGTTGGCGAAAAACTGTTTTTT. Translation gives CASNPRSGRVGEKLFF.

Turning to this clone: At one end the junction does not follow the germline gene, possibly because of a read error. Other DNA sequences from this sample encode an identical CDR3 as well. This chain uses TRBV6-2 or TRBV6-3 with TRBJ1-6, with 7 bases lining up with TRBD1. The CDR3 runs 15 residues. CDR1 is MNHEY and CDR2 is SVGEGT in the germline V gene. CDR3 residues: CASSTPQGQNSPLHF. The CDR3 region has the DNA TGTGCTAGCAGTACGCCACAGGGGCAAAATTCACCCCTCCACTTT.

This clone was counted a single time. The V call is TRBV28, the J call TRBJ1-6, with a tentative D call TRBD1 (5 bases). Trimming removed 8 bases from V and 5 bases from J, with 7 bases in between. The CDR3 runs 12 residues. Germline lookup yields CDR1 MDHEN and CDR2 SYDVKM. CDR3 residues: CASGTNNSPLHF. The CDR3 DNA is TGTGCCAGCGGGACTAATAATTCACCCCTCCACTTT.

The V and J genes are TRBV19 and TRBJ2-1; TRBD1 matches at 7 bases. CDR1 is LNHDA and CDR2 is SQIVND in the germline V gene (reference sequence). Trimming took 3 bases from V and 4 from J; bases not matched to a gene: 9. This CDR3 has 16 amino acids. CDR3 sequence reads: CASSIGTGARYNEQFF. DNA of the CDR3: TGTGCCAGTAGTATTGGAACAGGGGCAAGGTACAATGAGCAGTTCTTC.

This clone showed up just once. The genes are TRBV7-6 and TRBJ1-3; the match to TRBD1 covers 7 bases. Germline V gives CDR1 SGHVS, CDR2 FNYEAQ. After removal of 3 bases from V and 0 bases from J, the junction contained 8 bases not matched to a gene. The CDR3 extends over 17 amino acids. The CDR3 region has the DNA TGTGCCAGCAGCTTGGGGACAGCCACATCCTCTGGAAACACCATATATTTT. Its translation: CASSLGTATSSGNTIYF.